A single sample is the source of the 27 T cell receptor beta chains below, sequenced in a study of OX40 agonist ivuxolimab in advanced cancers. The method was immunoSEQ multiplex PCR; TCRdb's version includes in-frame clones alone and lacks a portion of them. The repertoire holds about 77,000 clones, around four fifths seen once, with roughly 0.77% in the top ten. The sample in question was CD4+ or CD8+ T cells sorted from blood, obtained in a trial of the OX40 agonist ivuxolimab. Receptors originate from an adult with an advanced solid tumor such as melanoma, head and neck, liver or kidney cancer.

The count of this clone is one. The genes are TRBV30 and TRBJ2-7; D ambiguous. With 4 bases removed from V and 4 bases from J, the gap between germline ends came to 14 bases. Germline loops: CDR1 GTSNPN, CDR2 SVGIG (reference sequence). This CDR3 has 13 residues. CDR3 bases: TGTGCCTGGACGGATGGCACGTTATACGAGCAGTACTTC. It encodes CAWTDGTLYEQYF. Combining the CDR3 with reference TRBV30 and TRBJ2-7 gives the whole variable domain SQTIHQWPATLVQPVGSPLSLECTVEGTSNPNLYWYRQAAGRGLQLLFYSVGIGQISSEVPQNLSASRPQDRQFILSSKKLLLSDSGFYLCAWTDGTLYEQYFGPGTRLTVT.

The chain recombines TRBV7-9 with TRBJ1-2; D remains ambiguous. CDR1 and CDR2 from the germline V gene are SEHNR and FQNEAQ (reference sequence). The CDR3 sequence is 13 residues long. Trimming removed 1 base from V and 4 bases from J, with 7 bases in between. The CDR3 DNA reads as TGTGCCAGCAGCTTAGGGAATAGCTATGGCTACACCTTC. It yields the protein CASSLGNSYGYTF.

CDR3 sequence reads: CASSLVRQNTEAFF. CDR3 nucleotide sequence: TGTGCCAGCAGCTTAGTACGGCAGAACACTGAAGCTTTCTTT. The chain couples TRBV7-2 to TRBJ1-1, with no clear D. Germline loops: CDR1 SGHTA, CDR2 FQGNSA. V shed 1 base and J shed 1 base, with 7 bases lying between them. This CDR3 is 14 amino acids long.

The chain links TRBV7-3 to TRBJ1-1; 7 bases are a match to TRBD1. CDR3 length equals 16 residues. The V gene's germline CDR1 is SGHTA and CDR2 FQGTGA. V lost 1 base and J lost 2; bases outside the gene matches: 7. This chain's CDR3 is CASSLSRDSRNTEAFF. The CDR3 nucleotides are TGTGCCAGCAGCTTAAGTAGGGACAGCCGAAACACTGAAGCTTTCTTT.

V and J are TRBV2 and TRBJ1-5; D is uncertain. Looked up from germline, CDR1 is SNHLY and CDR2 is FYNNEI. This CDR3 is built from 17 residues. The V end lost 5 bases, the J end lost 2 bases, and 19 bases lay between the germline ends. The CDR3, as DNA: TGTGCCAGCAGTCCCCTTCGCCGGACGGTCCGCAATCAGCCCCAGCATTTT. Amino acids: CASSPLRRTVRNQPQHF. Full variable domain (missing parts from reference TRBV2 and TRBJ1-5): EPEVTQTPSHQVTQMGQEVILRCVPISNHLYFYWYRQILGQKVEFLVSFYNNEISEKSEIFDDQFSVERPDGSNFTLKIRSTKLEDSAMYFCASSPLRRTVRNQPQHFGDGTRLSIL.

The CDR3 DNA follows: TGTGCCACCGGCCCAGCTAGCGCCATGACCTACAATGAGCAGTTCTTC. Translated: CATGPASAMTYNEQFF. The J gene is TRBJ2-1, the V gene TRBV10-3; the D gene is possibly TRBD2 (6 bases). The germline V gene has CDR1 ENHRY and CDR2 SYGVKD. This CDR3 spans 16 amino acids. Trimming removed 10 bases at V and 2 bases at J, with 21 bases between.

This clone was observed a handful of times. J is TRBJ1-2 and V is TRBV10-3; D is perhaps TRBD1 (6 bases). Trimming removed 5 bases from V and 6 bases from J, with 10 bases in between. There are 12 residues in the CDR3. Germline V gene data show CDR1 as ENHRY and CDR2 as SYGVKD. The CDR3 spells CAISFNRDGYTF. CDR3 in DNA: TGTGCCATCAGTTTCAACAGGGATGGCTACACCTTC.

CDR3: CASSTSGSEAFF. The CDR3 nucleotides are TGTGCCAGTAGTACTAGTGGGTCCGAAGCTTTCTTT. The chain carries TRBV19 and TRBJ1-1; D remains unclear. CDR1 and CDR2 from the germline V gene are LNHDA and SQIVND (reference sequence). This CDR3 region has 12 residues. The V end was cut by 4 bases, the J end by 8 bases, with 11 bases between.

The DNA for the CDR3 is TGTGCCGCGACAGGGGGCGGGTACGAGCAGTACTTC. This codes for CAATGGGYEQYF. This chain uses TRBV30 with TRBJ2-7, with 10 nucleotides matching TRBD1. The CDR3 runs 12 residues. The trim removed 8 bases at V and 4 bases at J, leaving 5 bases unmatched. Germline V lookup: CDR1 GTSNPN, CDR2 SVGIG (reference sequence).

CDR3 loop: CASSLGGEAFF. DNA of the CDR3: TGTGCCAGCAGCTTAGGAGGGGAAGCTTTCTTT. The chain couples TRBV11-1 to TRBJ1-1; D call uncertain. CDR1 is SGHAT, CDR2 FQDESV, per germline (reference sequence). V was clipped by 1 base and J by 8 bases, with 5 bases between them. This CDR3 is 11 amino acids long.

The chain uses TRBV9 and TRBJ1-1, with TRBD1 matching over 7 bases. V gave up 0 bases and J gave up 11 bases; unmatched junction bases: 7. The CDR3 spans 13 residues. In germline, CDR1 is SGDLS, CDR2 YYNGEE. The CDR3 DNA reads as TGTGCCAGCAGCGTAGGCCCAGGGGGAGGGGCTTTCTTT. It is translated as CASSVGPGGGAFF.

V and J are TRBV11-2 and TRBJ2-7; 8 nucleotides line up with TRBD1. Germline CDR1 is SGHAT and CDR2 is FQNNGV. With V trimmed by 1 base and J by 3 bases, 5 bases remained unmatched. This CDR3 contains 15 residues. CDR3 sequence (DNA): TGTGCCAGCAGCTTAGGGCGGACAGGGATCTACGAGCAGTACTTC. The encoded protein is CASSLGRTGIYEQYF.

V is TRBV5-1 and J is TRBJ1-2; D ambiguous. Germline V gene sequence: CDR1 SGHRS, CDR2 YFSETQ. Deletions cut 4 bases from V and 1 base from J, with 8 bases between. The CDR3 has 13 residues. In DNA, the CDR3 is TGCGCCAGCAGCAGGGAGCTTAACTATGGCTACACCTTC. Translation gives CASSRELNYGYTF.

In its sample, this clone was seen a few times. The rearrangement links TRBV10-3 to TRBJ2-3; 9 bases match TRBD2. Germline CDR1 ENHRY, CDR2 SYGVKD. Trimming cost V 9 bases and J 0 bases; bases outside gene matches: 4. This CDR3 is built from 14 residues. CDR3 amino acids: CAIRLAASTDTQYF. The CDR3 DNA reads TGTGCCATTCGACTAGCGGCTAGCACAGATACGCAGTATTTT.

The chain recombines TRBV4-2 with TRBJ1-1, with 7 bases lining up with TRBD1. Germline V gives CDR1 LGHNA, CDR2 YNFKEQ. This CDR3 comprises 16 residues. The V segment lost 1 base and the J segment 4 bases; nucleotides outside the gene matches: 9. The CDR3 reads CASSQGSGRGGTEAFF. Written as DNA, the CDR3 is TGTGCCAGCAGCCAAGGGTCGGGCAGGGGGGGCACTGAAGCTTTCTTT.

V is TRBV29-1 and J is TRBJ2-6, with D possibly matching TRBD2 (6 bases). The CDR3 is made up of 15 amino acids. Germline CDR1 and CDR2: SQVTM and ANQGSEA. With 3 bases removed from V and 0 bases from J, the gap between germline ends came to 9 bases. The CDR3 is CSVDAGFSGANVLTF. CDR3 nucleotide sequence: TGCAGCGTTGACGCGGGGTTCTCTGGGGCCAACGTCCTGACTTTC.

The chain is built from TRBV12-2 and TRBJ2-5; whether TRBD1, the table's D call, matches the DNA was not checked. TRBV12-2 corresponds to a pseudogene. The CDR3 has 16 residues. The CDR3 protein is CASRPRAHRAQETQYF. The CDR3 DNA reads TGTGCAAGTCGCCCCCGGGCTCACAGGGCCCAAGAGACCCAGTACTTC.

V is TRBV4-3 and J is TRBJ1-4, with D possibly being TRBD1 (5 bases). The length of the CDR3 is 18 residues. V lost 0 bases, J lost 8 bases, and 22 bases lay in between. The germline CDR1 and CDR2 sequences are LGHNA and YSLEER. DNA of the CDR3: TGCGCCAGCAGCCAAGAATTGATTGGGGCGTCCCGTGAGGAAAAACTGTTTTTT. This codes for CASSQELIGASREEKLFF.

The rearrangement links TRBV19 to TRBJ1-4; D possibly corresponds to TRBD1 (5 bases). Per the germline V gene, CDR1 is LNHDA and CDR2 is SQIVND (reference sequence). CDR3 length equals 12 residues. V lost 6 bases and J lost 8, with 10 bases in between. Here the CDR3 reads CASRVRDEKLFF. The DNA for the CDR3 is TGTGCCAGTAGGGTCAGGGACGAAAAACTGTTTTTT. The complete variable domain, with remaining parts taken from reference TRBV19 and TRBJ1-4, reads DGGITQSPKYLFRKEGQNVTLSCEQNLNHDAMYWYRQDPGQGLRLIYYSQIVNDFQKGDIAEGYSVSREKKESFPLTVTSAQKNPTAFYLCASRVRDEKLFFGSGTQLSVL.

This rearrangement joins TRBV6-5 to TRBJ2-7; TRBD2 agrees at 8 bases. This CDR3 is 15 amino acids long. The V segment lost 0 bases and the J segment 0 bases; nucleotides outside the gene matches: 1. Germline-derived CDR1 and CDR2 are MNHEY and SVGAGI. CDR3 sequence reads: CASSYSLADSYEQYF. The DNA for the CDR3 is TGTGCCAGCAGTTACTCACTAGCGGACTCCTACGAGCAGTACTTC.

V is TRBV10-3 and J is TRBJ2-5; 7 bases map to TRBD1. Unmatched junction bases numbered 1, after V lost 6 bases and J lost 3 bases. The CDR3 has 12 amino acids. The V gene's germline CDR1 is ENHRY and CDR2 SYGVKD. The CDR3 region has the DNA TGTGCCATCAGCGGACAGGAAGAGACCCAGTACTTC. This sequence encodes CAISGQEETQYF.

The chain joins TRBV11-3 to TRBJ2-3; D may be TRBD2 (6 bases). V was cut by 5 bases and J by 3 bases, with 15 bases left in between. Germline CDR1 SGHNT, CDR2 YENEEA. This CDR3 contains 15 residues. This chain's CDR3 is CASSLGAGPTDTQYF. CDR3 DNA sequence: TGTGCCAGCAGCCTCGGGGCGGGACCGACAGATACGCAGTATTTT. Complete variable domain (other parts from reference TRBV11-3 and TRBJ2-3): EAGVVQSPRYKIIEKKQPVAFWCNPISGHNTLYWYLQNLGQGPELLIRYENEEAVDDSQLPKDRFSAERLKGVDSTLKIQPAELGDSAVYLCASSLGAGPTDTQYFGPGTRLTVL.

The V call is TRBV5-3, the J call TRBJ1-3; no firm D call. TRBV5-3 has ORF status, its function being uncertain. Trimming left V 5 bases short and J 0 bases short, with 12 bases between. The length of the CDR3 is 15 residues. CDR3 residues: CARSLRKSSGNTIYF. CDR3 DNA: TGTGCCAGAAGTTTGCGCAAATCCTCTGGAAACACCATATATTTT.

The V and J genes are TRBV7-9 and TRBJ1-1; D may be TRBD1 (6 bases). The CDR3 length is 13 residues. Germline V gene lookup returns CDR1 SEHNR and CDR2 FQNEAQ (reference sequence). V was clipped by 1 base and J by 13 bases, with 16 bases between them. The CDR3 sequence is CASSLGTASGVFF. The CDR3 DNA reads as TGTGCCAGCAGCTTAGGGACAGCGAGCGGTGTTTTCTTT.

The J gene is TRBJ1-2, the V gene TRBV5-6, with unresolved D. Germline values: CDR1 SGHDT, CDR2 YYEEEE. V lost 0 bases and J 4 bases, leaving 13 bases between the germline ends. This CDR3 spans 15 amino acids. In nucleotides, the CDR3 is TGTGCCAGCAGCTTGGGGGCGGCTGGTGGCTATGGCTACACCTTC. It specifies CASSLGAAGGYGYTF.

The chain carries TRBV5-4 and TRBJ2-6; D is possibly TRBD1 (6 bases). Trimming took off 4 bases at V and 2 bases at J, with 10 bases between the two ends. Germline CDR1 SGHNT, CDR2 YYREEE (reference sequence). The CDR3 has 15 amino acids. This CDR3 reads CASSDGGAGANVLTF. The CDR3 nucleotides read TGTGCCAGCAGCGATGGGGGCGCTGGGGCCAACGTCCTGACTTTC.

The chain uses TRBV5-1 and TRBJ2-3; 7 bases are a match to TRBD1. The J segment lost 1 base and the V segment lost 2 bases, leaving 7 bases of the junction unmatched. From germline, CDR1 is SGHRS and CDR2 YFSETQ. This CDR3 spans 16 amino acids. CDR3 in amino acids: CASSFASTGGTDTQYF. CDR3 sequence (DNA): TGCGCCAGCAGCTTCGCTTCTACAGGGGGCACAGATACGCAGTATTTT.